This TCR beta chain was obtained from a study of T-cell reconstitution after alpha-beta-depleted transplantation in children. This clonotype was counted a few times. The TCRbeta library incorporated unique molecular identifiers. TCRdb itself ran the PCR reads through MiXCR, one entry per CDR3 protein. The table records some 830,000 distinct CDR3 sequences, under 20% of them present only once. V lost 4 bases to trimming and J lost 4 bases, with 9 bases between them. Germline V gene lookup returns CDR1 SGHRS and CDR2 YFSETQ. This CDR3 spans 13 amino acids. This TCR derives from a male patient aged 10 to 17 who had a stem cell transplant for acute lymphoblastic leukemia, so the T cells may come from the graft donor. The sample in question was PBMCs, mostly from graft donor cells, obtained 360 days after TCRalphabeta/CD19-depleted stem cell transplant. The rearrangement uses TRBV5-1 and TRBJ1-5, with D perhaps TRBD1 (6 bases). CDR3 in DNA: TGCGCCAGCAGCACTGGACAGAATCAGCCCCAGCATTTT. Protein: CASSTGQNQPQHF.